What follows are 8 T cell receptor beta chains derived from one specimen sequenced in a study of T cells in Graves' hyperthyroidism and ophthalmopathy. The CDR3 regions of TCR beta were amplified from RNA transcripts. In the first-round RT-PCR of the TCR CDR3, the HTBI primer set was used. A single record per CDR3 protein comes from TCRdb applying MiXCR to the multiplex PCR reads. The table includes 550,000 to 700,000 distinct CDR3 sequences, about 15% detected once. Sequencing input: blood. These receptors originate from a woman aged 40 to 50 with Graves' ophthalmopathy.

The rearrangement joins TRBV18 to TRBJ1-2, with D uncertain. The germline V and J ends were trimmed by 0 bases and 4 bases, with 12 bases remaining between them. CDR1 KGHSH and CDR2 LQKENI come from the germline V gene. The CDR3 contains 15 residues. CDR3 loop: CASSPPEGSLYGYTF. CDR3 DNA: TGTGCCAGCTCACCACCCGAGGGAAGCCTCTATGGCTACACCTTC.

This clonotype was counted at least ten times. The DNA of the CDR3 is TGCAGTGCTGCCTCGGACGGGAGGACCGGGGAGCTGTTTTTT. Amino acids: CSAASDGRTGELFF. The V gene is TRBV20-1, the J gene TRBJ2-2; 7 positions agree with TRBD2. The length of the CDR3 is 14 residues. V lost 5 bases, J lost 5 bases, and 8 bases stayed unmatched. CDR1 is DFQATT and CDR2 is SNEGSKA in the germline V gene (reference sequence).

This clonotype was seen ten or more times. This chain links TRBV28 with TRBJ2-7; D ambiguous. The germline V gene encodes CDR1 MDHEN and CDR2 SYDVKM. The CDR3 loop spans 14 amino acids. Trimming pared 6 bases from V and 2 bases from J, leaving 14 bases between. The DNA of the CDR3 is TGTGCCAGCAGCCCGCCAGGTGGGGCCTACGAGCAGTACTTC. This gives the protein CASSPPGGAYEQYF.

This clonotype was counted at least ten times. The chain couples TRBV28 to TRBJ1-5; D perhaps matches TRBD1 (5 bases). This CDR3 comprises 11 residues. Trimming took 7 bases from V and 7 from J, leaving 8 bases between them. Germline loops: CDR1 MDHEN, CDR2 SYDVKM. CDR3 loop: CASNGDQPQHF. The CDR3, as DNA: TGTGCCAGCAACGGGGACCAGCCCCAGCATTTT. Filled out from reference TRBV28 and TRBJ1-5, the complete variable domain reads DVKVTQSSRYLVKRTGEKVFLECVQDMDHENMFWYRQDPGLGLRLIYFSYDVKMKEKGDIPEGYSVSREKKERFSLILESASTNQTSMYLCASNGDQPQHFGDGTRLSIL.

This clonotype was seen repeatedly, ten times or more. A much larger clonotype is one base distant, so this may be a read error. The V gene is TRBV7-3, the J gene TRBJ2-2, with 9 bases identical to TRBD2. The CDR3 spans 15 residues. Germline V gene lookup returns CDR1 SGHTA and CDR2 FQGTGA. CDR3 protein: CTSSLLAGDTGELFF. The CDR3 DNA follows: TGTACCAGCAGCTTGTTAGCGGGAGACACCGGGGAGCTGTTTTTT.

The sample holds many counts of this clonotype. The chain uses TRBV20-1 and TRBJ1-2; the D is unclear. Germline CDR1 is DFQATT and CDR2 is SNEGSKA (reference sequence). The CDR3 extends over 11 amino acids. V shed 5 bases and J shed 1 base, with 5 bases lying between them. DNA for the CDR3: TGCAGTGCTGACCTTAACTATGGCTACACCTTC. It codes for CSADLNYGYTF.

This clonotype was seen at least ten times. The chain carries TRBV5-1 and TRBJ1-1; no definite D call. Germline V gene data show CDR1 as SGHRS and CDR2 as YFSETQ. This CDR3 contains 14 residues. Trimming removed 0 bases at V and 4 bases at J, with 10 bases between. The CDR3 bases are TGCGCCAGCAGCTTGGAAGTCGGGATCACTGAAGCTTTCTTT. It is translated as CASSLEVGITEAFF.

This clonotype was seen many times. The chain combines TRBV6-2 or TRBV6-3 with TRBJ2-7; 8 positions agree with TRBD1. V dropped 4 bases and J dropped 2; count of bases not matched to a gene: 7. The germline CDR1 and CDR2 sequences are MNHEY and SVGEGT. This CDR3 has 15 amino acids. CDR3 amino acids: CASSFPGQGAYEQYF. The CDR3 DNA follows: TGTGCCAGCAGTTTCCCTGGACAGGGAGCCTACGAGCAGTACTTC.